This record covers a single T cell receptor beta chain. The antigen it binds to is not known. No much larger clone is present one base from it, and per-base qualities are unavailable. The library was prepared using the immunoSEQ multiplex PCR assay. The source is immuneACCESS, and TCRdb retained only in-frame sequences with V and J called. Part of the clones is not carried over; for the studies checked, unresolved V genes explain less than half of this, and the remainder is unexplained. Present in this sample are approximately 40,000 clones, around 83% of which were seen just once. Roughly a fifth of the sample is in the top ten clones. Trimming at the junction amounts to 7 bases on V and 0 bases on J, and the germline ends lie 13 bases apart. Looking up the germline V gene yields CDR1 SGHAT and CDR2 FQNNGV. Reading from cysteine to phenylalanine, the CDR3 counts 14 amino acids. Of the read, only the CDR3 DNA is kept; its 42 bases are in frame from base 1.

The data belong to a study of control samples from healthy donors and cancer patients (dated by TCRdb to the early 2020s). The chain joins TRBV11-2 to TRBJ2-7, with no confident D gene call. Source material: PBMCs. The receptor was isolated from a woman aged 60-75 years with lung cancer. The CDR3 protein sequence reads: CASTHTEYSYEQYF. The DNA is TGTGCCAGCACCCACACAGAGTACTCCTACGAGCAGTACTTC.